The clone carrying this T cell receptor beta chain was seen a handful of times. Its antigen is not known. This specimen belongs to a study of T-cell memory formation after mild COVID-19. About the research overall: For the most part, TCR clusters were specific to one donor.

Study outcomes and limitations: Confirmation was lacking for SARS-CoV-2 specificity of second-wave clones that peaked on day 37.

Using constant-segment primers, 5'RACE produced TCR alpha and TCR beta cDNA libraries carrying sample barcodes and UMIs. TCRdb itself ran the 5' RACE reads through MiXCR, one entry per CDR3 protein. The sample has about 290,000 distinct CDR3 sequences, less than 20% seen once. Germline CDR1 is LNHDA and CDR2 is SQIVND (reference sequence). The CDR3 totals 15 residues. The V end was cut by 6 bases, the J end by 5 bases, with 16 bases between. This rearrangement joins TRBV19 to TRBJ2-2, with no clear D. This clonotype was obtained from a man aged 18 to 30 who had mild COVID-19 (a few samples of this study predate the infection). Cell type and time point are not known. Specimen: PBMCs or a T cell subset sorted from them (not recorded which). CDR3 coding DNA: TGTGCCAGTAGCCGTTTCTCTGGGCGGACCGGGGAGCTGTTTTTT. Its translation: CASSRFSGRTGELFF.